These 23 T cell receptor beta chains originate from one sample sequenced in a study of T cells in Graves' hyperthyroidism and ophthalmopathy. TCR beta CDR3 regions were amplified from RNA transcripts. In the first-round RT-PCR of the TCR CDR3, the HTBI primer set was used. TCRdb re-derived calls from the multiplex PCR reads in MiXCR, one entry per CDR3 protein. The sample has around 420,000 distinct CDR3 sequences, more than 15% seen once. The sequenced sample was blood. The receptors were sampled from a woman under 30 with Graves' hyperthyroidism.

This clonotype was detected many times. The chain has TRBV7-9 and TRBJ1-1; D might be TRBD1 (5 bases). CDR1 and CDR2 (germline): SEHNR, FQNEAQ (reference sequence). Trimming took 9 bases from V and 0 from J, leaving 17 bases between them. The CDR3 has 15 amino acids. CDR3 DNA: TGTGCCAGTGAAGCCCCGGGACTGATGAACACTGAAGCTTTCTTT. It encodes CASEAPGLMNTEAFF.

This clonotype was seen many times. The chain is built from TRBV6-2 or TRBV6-3 and TRBJ2-7; 9 positions match TRBD1. The V and J ends lost 5 bases and 3 bases, in that order; junction bases with no gene match: 8. Looked up from germline, CDR1 is MNHEY and CDR2 is SVGEGT. The CDR3 length is 15 residues. The CDR3 region is CASSRPGTGNYEQYF. DNA of the CDR3: TGTGCCAGCAGTCGTCCCGGGACAGGGAACTACGAGCAGTACTTC.

This clonotype was counted a few times. This sequence joins TRBV9 and TRBJ1-5; no clear D gene. Germline V gives CDR1 SGDLS, CDR2 YYNGEE. The ends were cut back, 0 bases at V and 8 bases at J, with 9 bases in the middle. The CDR3 runs 13 residues. This CDR3 reads CASSVVPGKPQHF. The DNA for the CDR3 is TGTGCCAGCAGCGTAGTTCCGGGGAAGCCCCAGCATTTT. Combining the CDR3 with reference TRBV9 and TRBJ1-5 gives the whole variable domain DSGVTQTPKHLITATGQRVTLRCSPRSGDLSVYWYQQSLDQGLQFLIQYYNGEERAKGNILERFSAQQFPDLHSELNLSSLELGDSALYFCASSVVPGKPQHFGDGTRLSIL.

The chain has TRBV9 and TRBJ2-3; 7 bases fit TRBD2. The CDR3 spans 16 residues. Trimming took 0 bases from V and 1 from J; bases not matched to a gene: 5. Germline V gene data show CDR1 as SGDLS and CDR2 as YYNGEE. The CDR3 DNA sequence: TGTGCCAGCAGCGTAGAGGGCGGGGGAGGCACAGATACGCAGTATTTT. Translated: CASSVEGGGGTDTQYF.

J is TRBJ2-5 and V is TRBV7-2; possibly TRBD2 for D (6 bases). V was shortened by 1 base and J by 3 bases, with 9 bases between the two germline ends. The germline V gene encodes CDR1 SGHTA and CDR2 FQGNSA. CDR3 length: 14 residues. For the CDR3, the DNA is TGTGCCAGCAGCTTAGAGTGGGGGGAAGAGACCCAGTACTTC. This sequence encodes CASSLEWGEETQYF.

This clonotype showed up many times. The chain carries TRBV7-2 and TRBJ2-1, with no clear D. Germline CDR1 reads SGHTA; CDR2 reads FQGNSA. Trimming removed 3 bases at V and 3 bases at J, with 9 bases between. CDR3 length: 14 amino acids. Here the CDR3 DNA reads TGTGCCAGCAGCTTCACAGTTCGCTACAATGAGCAGTTCTTC. It is translated as CASSFTVRYNEQFF.

This clonotype was seen more than once but under ten times. A read error may account for a junction end that differs from germline. This chain joins TRBV6-2 or TRBV6-3 and TRBJ1-2; D remains unclear. There are 13 residues in the CDR3. Germline-derived CDR1 and CDR2 are MNHEY and SVGEGT. The CDR3 here is CASSYGTFYSYTF. CDR3 nucleotide sequence: TGTGCCAGCAGTTATGGCACTTTCTATAGCTACACCTTC.

This clonotype appeared a few times. The chain employs TRBV27 and TRBJ2-1; 10 bases match TRBD1. The V segment lost 5 bases and the J segment 7 bases; nucleotides outside the gene matches: 11. Looked up from germline, CDR1 is MNHEY and CDR2 is SMNVEV (reference sequence). This CDR3 has 16 residues. The CDR3 DNA reads as TGTGCCAGCAGTACGACAGCGACAGGGGGCAAAAATGAGCAGTTCTTC. Translation: CASSTTATGGKNEQFF.

This clonotype came up many times. The chain is built from TRBV20-1 and TRBJ1-2; D unclear. There are 10 residues in the CDR3. Germline values: CDR1 DFQATT, CDR2 SNEGSKA (reference sequence). CDR3 DNA: TGCAGCGGGTGGCGAGATGGCTACACCTTC. This sequence encodes CSGWRDGYTF.

In regard to this clonotype: A much larger clone differs by one base, so this may be a read error. The chain uses TRBV5-1 and TRBJ1-2; unclear D gene. V was pared by 2 bases and J by 7 bases, with 21 bases between. This CDR3 has 16 amino acids. The V gene's germline CDR1 is SGHRS and CDR2 YFSETQ. CDR3 region: CASSFYTGPAECGYTF. The DNA for the CDR3 is TGCGCCAGCAGCTTTTATACCGGACCAGCGGAATGTGGCTACACCTTC.

This clonotype has just a few counts. The chain joins TRBV7-9 to TRBJ2-2, with unresolved D. This CDR3 is built from 16 residues. CDR1 and CDR2 (germline): SEHNR, FQNEAQ (reference sequence). Trimming shortened V by 4 bases and J by 4 bases, and 16 bases separated the two germline ends. CDR3: CASSSTRAPGTGELFF. CDR3 coding DNA: TGTGCCAGCAGCTCAACAAGGGCCCCCGGCACCGGGGAGCTGTTTTTT.

This clonotype was seen more than once but under ten times. The gene calls are TRBV19 and TRBJ2-2, with a possible D match to TRBD2 (6 bases). The V end was cut by 3 bases, the J end by 0 bases, with 11 bases between. The CDR3 extends over 16 amino acids. Germline CDR1 is LNHDA and CDR2 is SQIVND (reference sequence). In DNA form, the CDR3 reads TGTGCCAGTAGTATCGCGGGACGGGCGAACACCGGGGAGCTGTTTTTT. This sequence encodes CASSIAGRANTGELFF.

This clonotype occurred a few times. This rearrangement joins TRBV29-1 to TRBJ2-1; the D is unclear. V dropped 4 bases and J dropped 8 bases, with 21 bases sitting between them. CDR3 length: 15 residues. The germline gives CDR1 SQVTM, CDR2 ANQGSEA. For the CDR3, the DNA is TGCAGCGTTGTACGCGTCGCCCCCCTCAGCTATGAGCAGTTCTTC. This codes for CSVVRVAPLSYEQFF.

V usage is TRBV20-1 and J usage is TRBJ1-5; TRBD1 agrees at 7 bases. The CDR3 has 13 residues. V dropped 2 bases and J dropped 7; count of bases not matched to a gene: 5. Germline V gives CDR1 DFQATT, CDR2 SNEGSKA (reference sequence). The CDR3 is CSARHRGSQPQHF. CDR3 DNA sequence: TGCAGTGCTAGACACAGGGGAAGCCAGCCCCAGCATTTT.

The chain employs TRBV5-6 and TRBJ2-5; 9 bases match TRBD1. CDR3 size: 17 residues. V lost 0 bases, J lost 5 bases, and 11 bases stayed unmatched. In germline, CDR1 is SGHDT, CDR2 YYEEEE. Written as DNA, the CDR3 is TGTGCCAGCAGCTTGGAAGGACAGGGGAGTCTTTTGGAGACCCAGTACTTC. This encodes CASSLEGQGSLLETQYF.

This clonotype showed up many times. The V and J genes are TRBV15 and TRBJ2-5; D might be TRBD1 (6 bases). The CDR3 totals 14 residues. From germline, CDR1 is LNHNV and CDR2 YYDKDF (reference sequence). Between the trimmed V and J ends, which lost 2 bases and 3 bases, there was a span of 10 bases. The CDR3 is CATSRYRAEETQYF. The DNA for the CDR3 is TGTGCCACCAGCAGATACAGGGCTGAAGAGACCCAGTACTTC.

This clonotype has a handful of counts. This chain links TRBV5-1 with TRBJ2-2; 14 bases map to TRBD2. The germline CDR1 and CDR2 sequences are SGHRS and YFSETQ. The CDR3 consists of 17 residues. V dropped 1 base and J dropped 4; count of bases not matched to a gene: 3. CDR3 residues: CASSLPGTSGGTGELFF. The DNA for the CDR3 is TGCGCCAGCAGCTTGCCCGGGACTAGCGGGGGCACCGGGGAGCTGTTTTTT. Together with reference TRBV5-1 and TRBJ2-2, the CDR3 gives the full variable domain: KAGVTQTPRYLIKTRGQQVTLSCSPISGHRSVSWYQQTPGQGLQFLFEYFSETQRNKGNFPGRFSGRQFSNSRSEMNVSTLELGDSALYLCASSLPGTSGGTGELFFGEGSRLTVL.

The chain has TRBV7-9 and TRBJ1-3; D gene unclear. The CDR3 is 15 residues long. Germline V gives CDR1 SEHNR, CDR2 FQNEAQ (reference sequence). V lost 3 bases to trimming and J lost 0 bases, with 9 bases between them. CDR3 loop: CASSLDFSSGNTIYF. The CDR3 DNA sequence: TGTGCCAGCAGCTTGGATTTCTCCTCTGGAAACACCATATATTTT.

There are many counts of this clonotype. The V and J genes are TRBV7-8 and TRBJ1-1; 8 positions match TRBD1. The V segment lost 5 bases and the J segment 4 bases; nucleotides outside the gene matches: 12. The length of the CDR3 is 16 residues. CDR1 SGHVS and CDR2 FQNEAQ come from the germline V gene. The CDR3: CASSPGQGTMGTEAFF. The CDR3 DNA sequence: TGTGCCAGCAGCCCAGGACAGGGAACCATGGGCACTGAAGCTTTCTTT. Drawing the rest from reference TRBV7-8 and TRBJ1-1, the complete variable domain is GAGVSQSPRYKVAKRGQDVALRCDPISGHVSLFWYQQALGQGPEFLTYFQNEAQLDKSGLPSDRFFAERPEGSVSTLKIQRTQQEDSAVYLCASSPGQGTMGTEAFFGQGTRLTVV.

The gene calls are TRBV10-3 and TRBJ1-1; 8 positions match TRBD1. CDR1 is ENHRY and CDR2 is SYGVKD in the germline V gene. The CDR3 length is 13 residues. V lost 3 bases, J lost 4 bases, and 1 base stayed unmatched. In nucleotides, the CDR3 is TGTGCCATCAGTGATACAGGGGGCACTGAAGCTTTCTTT. It specifies CAISDTGGTEAFF.

This clonotype was counted ten times or more. The chain employs TRBV20-1 and TRBJ1-1, with D tentatively TRBD1 (6 bases). The V end lost 6 bases, the J end lost 6 bases, and 14 bases lay between the germline ends. The CDR3 is made up of 12 amino acids. CDR1 and CDR2 (germline): DFQATT, SNEGSKA (reference sequence). The chain's CDR3 is CSAPGQLSEAFF. The CDR3, as DNA: TGCAGTGCACCGGGACAACTTTCTGAAGCTTTCTTT.

This clonotype was detected ten times or more. This sequence joins TRBV5-1 and TRBJ2-1; the match to TRBD2 covers 14 bases. Germline V gene lookup returns CDR1 SGHRS and CDR2 YFSETQ. The CDR3 loop spans 21 amino acids. V lost 2 bases and J lost 0; bases outside the gene matches: 13. The CDR3 DNA is TGCGCCAGCAGCTTAACCTTTGGACTAGCGGGAGGCGAGGGCTCCTACAATGAGCAGTTCTTC. Translated: CASSLTFGLAGGEGSYNEQFF.

The chain recombines TRBV4-1 with TRBJ2-7; TRBD1 agrees at 7 bases. The germline CDR1 and CDR2 sequences are MGHRA and YSYEKL. Germline trimming cut 0 bases from V and 3 bases from J; bases unmatched to any gene: 5. This CDR3 is 15 amino acids long. CDR3 sequence (DNA): TGCGCCAGCAGCCAAGATCTGGACAGGAACTACGAGCAGTACTTC. Its translation: CASSQDLDRNYEQYF.